This TCR beta chain was observed in a study of shared clonotypes between healthy human individuals. Some clones are missing from TCRdb's copy, which holds only in-frame ones; the method was immunoSEQ multiplex PCR. Found here are about 2.1 million clones, roughly 93% of them singletons; the top ten hold over 1.5%. Naive CD8 cells lacked CD45RO and underwent positive selection for CCR7, leaving out terminally differentiated effector memory CD45RA+ cells. This CDR3 spans 15 amino acids. Germline CDR1 and CDR2: PRHDT and FYEKMQ (reference sequence). Trimming shortened V by 4 bases and J by 1 base, and 13 bases separated the two germline ends.

The sequenced sample was naive CD8+ T cells from PBMCs. This TCR came from a man aged 18 to 35 in good health. Some clones in this sample may be carry-over from other donors' samples. This chain uses TRBV13 with TRBJ1-1; TRBD1 might be the D (5 bases). The CDR3 DNA reads TGTGCCAGCAGCTCCCCCGGTGGGACGAACACTGAAGCTTTCTTT. It specifies CASSSPGGTNTEAFF.